This T cell receptor (beta chain) was recovered during a study of tumor-infiltrating lymphocytes in primary liver carcinoma. Extraction also yielded germline DNA, while blood RNA was obtained from unsorted whole blood. A primer matching the constant region was used to make TCR beta cDNA from approximately 500 ng of total RNA. Three nested multiplex PCR rounds of slightly modified ARM-PCR generated TCR beta libraries. A C-beta reverse primer and TRBV1-TRBV30 forward primers served in each of the first two PCR rounds, at approximately 10 cycles apiece. TCRdb re-called the multiplex PCR reads with MiXCR, one entry per CDR3 protein. The table shows fewer than 400,000 distinct CDR3 sequences, with 60% to 80% occurring only once. With respect to this clonotype: With a much larger clone just one base away, this may be a read error.

The germline CDR1 and CDR2 sequences are MNHEY and SVGAGI. The CDR3 loop spans 14 amino acids. This chain links TRBV6-5 with TRBJ2-2, with 7 bases aligning to TRBD1. The material sequenced was peripheral blood. This receptor was identified in a man in his forties or fifties with primary liver carcinoma and hepatitis B virus infection. The chain's CDR3 is CASSMGTDTRELFF. The CDR3 nucleotides read TGTGCCAGCAGTATGGGGACAGACACCAGGGAGCTGTTTTTT.